Detailed here is one T cell receptor (beta chain). This sample is part of a study of cytomegalovirus exposure and HLA in healthy donors. PCR amplification relied on 60 Vbeta primers (plus 13 Jbeta primers). Sequenced by immunoSEQ multiplex PCR; TCRdb stores in-frame clones only, minus some. Among roughly 97,000 clones listed, around 10% were seen once. Trimming cost V 3 bases and J 4 bases, with 13 bases left between them. The CDR3 is made up of 15 amino acids. Germline V CDR1 and CDR2: MDHEN, SYDVKM. This chain links TRBV28 with TRBJ1-3; D might be TRBD1 (6 bases). Sequenced: PBMCs. The sequence derives from a man aged 40-49 years in good health and CMV-seropositive. The CDR3, as DNA: TGTGCCAGCAGTTTGCCCCGGGACAACGGAAACACCATATATTTT. This codes for CASSLPRDNGNTIYF.